A selection of T cell receptor beta chains follows, all from one sample in a study of OX40 agonist ivuxolimab in advanced cancers. Generated by immunoSEQ multiplex PCR, the TCRdb table keeps only in-frame clones and is missing some. This sample carries over 100,000 clones, about nine tenths of them seen once, and the ten largest clones take approximately 1%. Sample: CD4+ or CD8+ T cells sorted from blood, taken in a trial of the OX40 agonist ivuxolimab. Every receptor here comes from an adult with an advanced solid tumor such as melanoma, head and neck, liver or kidney cancer. CDR3s include the opening cysteine and the closing phenylalanine or tryptophan. The D gene is left open where the match is weak. Rows may omit the clone size; those that give it use once, few, many or a size class.

j_call	v_call	clone_size	d_call	cdr3_nt	cdr3_aa
TRBJ1-5	TRBV2	once	.	TGTGCCAGCAGTGGGGGAAACCGGGATCAGCCCCAGCATTTT	CASSGGNRDQPQHF
TRBJ1-1	TRBV6-5	.	.	TGTGCCAGCAGTTACTCTCGGGTACAGAACACTGAAGCTTTCTTT	CASSYSRVQNTEAFF
TRBJ2-7	TRBV28	.	.	TGTGCCAGCGATTCCACACCACTAGGCGAGCAGTACTTC	CASDSTPLGEQYF
TRBJ2-5	TRBV7-6	.	TRBD2	TGTGCCAGCAGCTTACTAGCGGGAGGGCCCCTTCAAGAGACCCAGTACTTC	CASSLLAGGPLQETQYF
TRBJ2-2	TRBV27	.	.	TGTGCCAGCAGTTTATTTCCGGTCTCCAACACCGGGGAGCTGTTTTTT	CASSLFPVSNTGELFF
TRBJ1-5	TRBV4-1	.	.	TGCGCCAGCAGCCAGGGCAGGGCAGGTCAGCCCCAGCATTTT	CASSQGRAGQPQHF
TRBJ2-7	TRBV6-6	.	.	TGTGCCAGCAGCCCACTAGCCTACGAGCAGTACTTC	CASSPLAYEQYF
TRBJ2-7	TRBV10-3	.	TRBD1	TGTGCCATCAGTGACGGACAGGGAACCTACGAGCAGTACTTC	CAISDGQGTYEQYF
TRBJ1-3	TRBV6-5	few	.	TGTGCCAGCAGGAAGGGACCCATCTCTGGAAACACCATATATTTT	CASRKGPISGNTIYF
TRBJ1-3	TRBV5-6	.	TRBD1	TGTGCCAGCAGCGGGGACAGGGGAGGAAACACCATATATTTT	CASSGDRGGNTIYF
TRBJ2-1	TRBV9	.	.	TGTGCCAGCAGCGTCTGGGGGACGGCTTACAATGAGCAGTTCTTC	CASSVWGTAYNEQFF
TRBJ1-6	TRBV7-2	few	.	TGTGCCAGCAGCCTTAATTCACCCCTCCACTTT	CASSLNSPLHF
TRBJ2-7	TRBV5-1	.	TRBD2	TGCGCCAGCAGCCTACAGCGGGAGATCCCCTACGAGCAGTACTTC	CASSLQREIPYEQYF
TRBJ1-5	TRBV7-8	.	.	TGTGCCAGCAGCTTATTAGGGGACGGCAATCAGCCCCAGCATTTT	CASSLLGDGNQPQHF
TRBJ1-2	TRBV10-3	.	.	TGTGCCATCAGTGATGGCGCAGCTAGTAACTATGGCTACACCTTC	CAISDGAASNYGYTF
TRBJ1-1	TRBV4-3	.	TRBD1	TGCGCCAGCAGCCAAGATGTAGAGACAGGGGGCGTCACTGAAGCTTTCTTT	CASSQDVETGGVTEAFF
TRBJ1-1	TRBV11-2	.	.	TGTGCCAGCAGCTCCAGGGTGAACACTGAAGCTTTCTTT	CASSSRVNTEAFF
TRBJ2-1	TRBV5-1	once	TRBD2	TGCGCCAGCAGCTTAGGGACTAGCGGGATGGGAGATGAGCAGTTCTTC	CASSLGTSGMGDEQFF
TRBJ2-3	TRBV7-9	.	.	TGTGCCAGCAGCTCCGGGCCAGATACGCAGTATTTT	CASSSGPDTQYF
TRBJ1-3	TRBV5-1	.	.	TGCGCCAGCAGCCAGGACGCCACCATATATTTT	CASSQDATIYF
TRBJ1-4	TRBV9	.	.	TGTGCCAGCAGCGCAGCCCCGGGACTGAGTAATGAAAAACTGTTTTTT	CASSAAPGLSNEKLFF
TRBJ2-1	TRBV28	.	.	TGTGCCAGCAGTTTCCCTCGCTGGAATGAGCAGTTCTTC	CASSFPRWNEQFF
TRBJ2-7	TRBV7-2	.	.	TGTGCCAGCAGCTTAGCCAGGAGCTCCTACGAGCAGTACTTC	CASSLARSSYEQYF
TRBJ2-3	TRBV9	.	.	TGTGCCAGCAGCGGGAACGGTAATACGCAGTATTTT	CASSGNGNTQYF
TRBJ1-5	TRBV6-1	.	.	TGTGCCAGCAGTGAAAGGTCGGGGACCGGCAATCAGCCCCAGCATTTT	CASSERSGTGNQPQHF
TRBJ2-3	TRBV5-4	.	.	TGTGCCAGCAGCCCAGGCAGCACAGATACGCAGTATTTT	CASSPGSTDTQYF
TRBJ2-1	TRBV29-1	.	TRBD1	TGCAGCTCCGGACAGGGCTACAATGAGCAGTTCTTC	CSSGQGYNEQFF
TRBJ1-3	TRBV30	.	.	TGTGCCTGGAGTGGGGGGACGGGACTCTCTGGAAACACCATATATTTT	CAWSGGTGLSGNTIYF
TRBJ1-1	TRBV28	.	.	TGTGCCACCAAGGTGAGACGAGACACTGAAGCTTTCTTT	CATKVRRDTEAFF
TRBJ1-1	TRBV11-2	.	.	TGTGCCAGCAGCGCTCTTCGGCTTCAAGCTTTCTTT	CASSALRLQAFF
TRBJ2-1	TRBV7-3	.	TRBD1	TGTGCCAGCAGCCAGCGGACAGGGGGCGATGAGCAGTTCTTC	CASSQRTGGDEQFF
TRBJ1-1	TRBV28	.	TRBD1	TGTGCCAGCACAGGGACAGTGAACACTGAAGCTTTCTTT	CASTGTVNTEAFF
TRBJ1-2	TRBV11-2	.	.	TGTGCCAGCAGCTCCAGAGGGGCGAATTATGGCTACACCTTC	CASSSRGANYGYTF
TRBJ1-4	TRBV5-4	few	.	TGTGCCAGCAGTAATGACGGAGCAACTAATGAAAAACTGTTTTTT	CASSNDGATNEKLFF
TRBJ2-1	TRBV2	.	TRBD2	TGTGCCAGCAGTGAAGTTAAGTCTAGCGGAGATGATGAGCAGTTCTTC	CASSEVKSSGDDEQFF
TRBJ1-2	TRBV30	.	.	TGTGCCTGGGCCCTTACAGTCTATGGCTACACCTTC	CAWALTVYGYTF
TRBJ2-2	TRBV19	.	.	TGTGCCAGTAGTATGCGGGTGAGGACCGGGGAGCTGTTTTTT	CASSMRVRTGELFF
TRBJ1-5	TRBV7-9	.	.	TGTGCCAGCAGCTTAGCTGGGGGCGATTATCAGCCCCAGCATTTT	CASSLAGGDYQPQHF
TRBJ2-7	TRBV7-3	.	TRBD1	TGTGCCAGCAGCGCGACAGGGTCCTCCGAGCAGTACTTC	CASSATGSSEQYF
TRBJ2-1	TRBV7-2	.	.	TGTGCCAGCAGCTTTAATAGTCTAGCGTACTCCTACAATGAGCAGTTCTTC	CASSFNSLAYSYNEQFF
TRBJ2-5	TRBV28	once	.	TGTGCCAGCAGTTCCGGGGACTTCCAAGAGACCCAGTACTTC	CASSSGDFQETQYF
TRBJ2-4	TRBV7-2	.	TRBD1	TGTGCCAGCAGCTCCTCCGGGACAGGGTTTTTCATTCAGTACTTC	CASSSSGTGFFIQYF
TRBJ2-7	TRBV6-6	.	TRBD1	TGTGCCAGCAGAGGGACAGGGGGCAACTACGAGCAGTACTTC	CASRGTGGNYEQYF
TRBJ2-7	TRBV9	.	TRBD2	TGTGCCAGCAGCTCAAACCCGGGGACTAGCGATTCTTACGAGCAGTACTTC	CASSSNPGTSDSYEQYF
TRBJ2-2	TRBV9	.	TRBD2	TGTGCCAGCAGCACACAGTGGAGCGGGATGAACACCGGGGAGCTGTTTTTT	CASSTQWSGMNTGELFF
TRBJ2-2	TRBV7-3	.	.	TGTGCCAGCAGCCTCCTGGGGAACACCGGGGAGCTGTTTTTT	CASSLLGNTGELFF
TRBJ2-5	TRBV19	many	TRBD2	TGTGCCAGTAGTATGGGGGGACTAGCGGGAGCCGGGGAGACCCAGTACTTC	CASSMGGLAGAGETQYF